This is a list of T cell receptor beta chains from one sample in a study of vaccination effects on CD4 cells after COVID-19. These receptors lack a known antigen. Sequenced by immunoSEQ multiplex PCR; TCRdb stores in-frame clones only, minus some. The sample gives 45,000 to 75,000 clones, 65% to 80% of which show up once; approximately 3% is in the top ten. Here the sequenced sample was CD4+ T cells from PBMCs cultured without peptide, taken before COVID-19 vaccination. The receptors stem from a human donor who received a COVID-19 vaccine. CDR3s include the opening cysteine and the closing phenylalanine or tryptophan. The order of the fields is J gene, clone size, D gene, V gene, CDR3 protein, CDR3 DNA. D genes are given only for firm matches. Size tells how often a clone was seen (once, few, many) or the class of an expanded clone, and some rows leave it out.

j_call: TRBJ2-3; clone_size: -; d_call: -; v_call: TRBV14; cdr3_aa: CASSQGFLRRDTQYF; cdr3_nt: TGTGCCAGCAGCCAAGGGTTCCTCCGCAGAGATACGCAGTATTTT
j_call: TRBJ1-2; clone_size: -; d_call: TRBD1; v_call: TRBV7-9; cdr3_aa: CASSAGTGYGYTF; cdr3_nt: TGTGCCAGCAGCGCTGGGACAGGGTATGGCTACACCTTC
j_call: TRBJ2-1; clone_size: -; d_call: -; v_call: TRBV7-9; cdr3_aa: CASRPGDNEQFF; cdr3_nt: TGTGCCAGCAGACCCGGGGACAATGAGCAGTTCTTC
j_call: TRBJ1-3; clone_size: -; d_call: -; v_call: TRBV5-1; cdr3_aa: CASSLVGARYGNTIYF; cdr3_nt: TGCGCCAGCAGCTTGGTGGGGGCGCGGTATGGAAACACCATATATTTT
j_call: TRBJ1-2; clone_size: -; d_call: -; v_call: TRBV3-1/TRBV3-2; cdr3_aa: CASSQETALGGYTF; cdr3_nt: TGTGCCAGCAGCCAAGAGACAGCCTTGGGAGGCTACACCTTC
j_call: TRBJ2-5; clone_size: -; d_call: TRBD2; v_call: TRBV19; cdr3_aa: CASSKLAGGEETQYF; cdr3_nt: TGTGCCAGTAGTAAACTAGCGGGGGGCGAAGAGACCCAGTACTTC
j_call: TRBJ2-5; clone_size: once; d_call: -; v_call: TRBV19; cdr3_aa: CASSISRPRRPPNQETQYF; cdr3_nt: TGTGCCAGTAGTATTTCCAGGCCTCGTAGGCCCCCGAACCAAGAGACCCAGTACTTC
j_call: TRBJ1-2; clone_size: -; d_call: -; v_call: TRBV28; cdr3_aa: CASRDGTGNYGYTF; cdr3_nt: TGTGCCAGCAGGGACGGGACCGGGAACTATGGCTACACCTTC
j_call: TRBJ2-3; clone_size: -; d_call: -; v_call: TRBV29-1; cdr3_aa: CSIWGQGGDTQYF; cdr3_nt: TGCAGCATATGGGGCCAGGGGGGAGATACGCAGTATTTT
j_call: TRBJ1-1; clone_size: -; d_call: -; v_call: TRBV7-2; cdr3_aa: CASSVALIPGTEAFF; cdr3_nt: TGTGCCAGCAGCGTCGCCCTAATACCAGGCACTGAAGCTTTCTTT
j_call: TRBJ1-1; clone_size: -; d_call: -; v_call: TRBV14; cdr3_aa: CASSVDPNTEAFF; cdr3_nt: TGTGCCAGCAGCGTCGACCCGAACACTGAAGCTTTCTTT
j_call: TRBJ2-5; clone_size: once; d_call: TRBD2; v_call: TRBV3-1/TRBV3-2; cdr3_aa: CASSQDPAGGPQETQYF; cdr3_nt: TGTGCCAGCAGCCAAGATCCCGCGGGGGGACCCCAAGAGACCCAGTACTTC
j_call: TRBJ1-2; clone_size: -; d_call: -; v_call: TRBV9; cdr3_aa: CASSVQGYDYGYTF; cdr3_nt: TGTGCCAGCAGCGTTCAGGGGTATGACTATGGCTACACCTTC
j_call: TRBJ1-5; clone_size: once; d_call: -; v_call: TRBV12-5; cdr3_aa: CASGLIGSGLIHSNQPQHF; cdr3_nt: TGTGCTAGTGGTTTGATAGGGAGTGGTTTGATTCATAGCAATCAGCCCCAGCATTTT
j_call: TRBJ2-3; clone_size: -; d_call: TRBD2; v_call: TRBV5-1; cdr3_aa: CASSSIAGGPDTQYF; cdr3_nt: TGCGCCAGCAGCTCCATAGCGGGGGGCCCCGATACGCAGTATTTT
j_call: TRBJ1-1; clone_size: -; d_call: -; v_call: TRBV2; cdr3_aa: CASTVGDTEAFF; cdr3_nt: TGTGCCAGCACTGTGGGGGACACTGAAGCTTTCTTT
j_call: TRBJ1-5; clone_size: -; d_call: -; v_call: TRBV6-6; cdr3_aa: CASRTTGDYSNQPQHF; cdr3_nt: TGTGCCAGCAGAACGACAGGCGACTATAGCAATCAGCCCCAGCATTTT
j_call: TRBJ2-1; clone_size: -; d_call: -; v_call: TRBV19; cdr3_aa: CASSLLHQEQFF; cdr3_nt: TGTGCCAGTAGTCTCCTGCATCAGGAGCAGTTCTTC
j_call: TRBJ2-5; clone_size: -; d_call: TRBD2; v_call: TRBV19; cdr3_aa: CASTMRGRGGETQYF; cdr3_nt: TGTGCCAGTACCATGCGAGGGCGCGGGGGAGAGACCCAGTACTTC
j_call: TRBJ1-1; clone_size: -; d_call: -; v_call: TRBV6-2/TRBV6-3; cdr3_aa: CASSLDEGRAEAFF; cdr3_nt: TGTGCCAGCAGTTTGGATGAGGGCAGGGCTGAAGCTTTCTTT
j_call: TRBJ2-6; clone_size: -; d_call: -; v_call: TRBV15; cdr3_aa: CATSKTYVSGANVLTF; cdr3_nt: TGTGCCACCAGCAAGACCTACGTATCTGGGGCCAACGTCCTGACTTTC
j_call: TRBJ1-5; clone_size: -; d_call: -; v_call: TRBV5-1; cdr3_aa: CASSQEADQPQHF; cdr3_nt: TGCGCCAGCAGCCAGGAAGCAGATCAGCCCCAGCATTTT
j_call: TRBJ2-3; clone_size: -; d_call: -; v_call: TRBV5-6; cdr3_aa: CASSLVGFPQYF; cdr3_nt: TGTGCCAGCAGCTTGGTGGGCTTTCCGCAGTATTTT